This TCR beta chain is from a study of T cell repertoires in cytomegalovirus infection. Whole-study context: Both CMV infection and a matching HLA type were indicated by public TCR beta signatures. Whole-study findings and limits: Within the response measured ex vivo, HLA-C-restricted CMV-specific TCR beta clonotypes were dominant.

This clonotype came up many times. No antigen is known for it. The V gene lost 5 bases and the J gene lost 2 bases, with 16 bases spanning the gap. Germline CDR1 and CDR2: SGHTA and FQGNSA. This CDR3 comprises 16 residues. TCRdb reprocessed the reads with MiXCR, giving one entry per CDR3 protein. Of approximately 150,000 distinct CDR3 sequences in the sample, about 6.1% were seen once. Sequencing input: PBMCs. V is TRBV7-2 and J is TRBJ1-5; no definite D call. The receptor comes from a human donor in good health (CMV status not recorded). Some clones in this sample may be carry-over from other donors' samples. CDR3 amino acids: CASSLLDIGGNQPQHF. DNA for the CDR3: TGTGCCAGCAGCCTCCTGGATATCGGTGGCAATCAGCCCCAGCATTTT. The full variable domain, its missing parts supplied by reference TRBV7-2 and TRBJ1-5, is GAGVSQSPSNKVTEKGKDVELRCDPISGHTALYWYRQSLGQGLEFLIYFQGNSAPDKSGLPSDRFSAERTGGSVSTLTIQRTQQEDSAVYLCASSLLDIGGNQPQHFGDGTRLSIL.